Shown below are 7 T cell receptor beta chains from a single sample sequenced in a study of neoadjuvant anti-PD-1 for oral cavity cancer. This table comes from immunoSEQ multiplex PCR, and its TCRdb copy is limited to in-frame clones, with some not included. This sample yields approximately 8,000 clones, of which about 53% are seen a single time; roughly 10% belongs to the top ten. The sample here was tumor tissue, taken before nivolumab (anti-PD-1) treatment. Receptor source: a person between 35 and 79 years old with oral cavity squamous cell carcinoma.

This chain connects TRBV7-9 to TRBJ2-7, with 9 bases lining up with TRBD2. The germline gives CDR1 SEHNR, CDR2 FQNEAQ (reference sequence). CDR3 length: 15 residues. Trimming cost V 5 bases and J 0 bases; bases outside gene matches: 5. CDR3 bases: TGTGCCAGCAGCCGGTGGACTAGCGACTCCTACGAGCAGTACTTC. It specifies CASSRWTSDSYEQYF.

V is TRBV23-1 and J is TRBJ2-7, with D tentatively TRBD2 (6 bases). TRBV23-1 is placed among ORFs of uncertain function. CDR3 length: 16 amino acids. V shed 3 bases and J shed 2 bases, with 17 bases lying between them. The CDR3 region is CASSHSGTRGAYEQYF. The CDR3 nucleotides are TGCGCCAGCAGTCACTCCGGGACTCGAGGGGCCTACGAGCAGTACTTC.

The chain couples TRBV9 to TRBJ2-1; D remains ambiguous. The CDR3 covers 13 residues. Trimming shortened V by 2 bases and J by 5 bases, and 8 bases separated the two germline ends. From germline, CDR1 is SGDLS and CDR2 YYNGEE. The CDR3 DNA reads as TGTGCCAGCAGCGTGAGGCAGGACAATGAGCAGTTCTTC. Protein: CASSVRQDNEQFF.

This sequence joins TRBV5-5 and TRBJ2-3; TRBD1 matches at 7 bases. V was pared by 0 bases and J by 4 bases, with 8 bases of the junction left unmatched. The CDR3 is 16 amino acids. Germline V gene sequence: CDR1 SGHKS, CDR2 YYEKEE (reference sequence). CDR3 sequence: CASSLALTGIADTQYF. The CDR3 DNA reads TGTGCCAGCAGCTTGGCTTTGACAGGGATAGCAGATACGCAGTATTTT.

There are a few counts of this clone. This chain connects TRBV19 to TRBJ2-2; possible D gene TRBD1, 5 bases. The germline V gene encodes CDR1 LNHDA and CDR2 SQIVND (reference sequence). The CDR3 is 14 residues long. Trimming cost V 7 bases and J 4 bases, with 13 bases left between them. CDR3 region: CASTQGAATGELFF. Here the CDR3 DNA reads TGTGCCAGTACCCAAGGGGCGGCCACCGGGGAGCTGTTTTTT.

The chain carries TRBV5-1 and TRBJ1-5; D might be TRBD1 (6 bases). V was clipped by 4 bases and J by 0 bases, with 14 bases between them. CDR3 length: 16 amino acids. The germline gives CDR1 SGHRS, CDR2 YFSETQ. CDR3 sequence reads: CASSPVGGNSNQPQHF. The CDR3 DNA reads TGCGCCAGCAGCCCTGTGGGGGGCAATAGCAATCAGCCCCAGCATTTT.

In the case of this clone: The junction and the germline gene differ at one end; a read error may be behind it. The J gene is TRBJ2-1, the V gene TRBV7-7; 9 bases are a match to TRBD2. The CDR3 extends over 15 amino acids. Germline V gene data show CDR1 as SSHAT and CDR2 as FNYEAQ (reference sequence). As DNA, the CDR3 is TGTGCTAGCAGCTTAGCGATAGCGGGAGACAATGAGCAGTTCTTC. Encoded protein: CASSLAIAGDNEQFF.